The 30 T cell receptor beta chains in this list originate from one sample, sequenced in a study of T cells in Graves' hyperthyroidism and ophthalmopathy. RNA transcripts were the template for amplifying TCR beta CDR3 regions. A first-round RT-PCR of the TCR CDR3 used the HTBI primer set. MiXCR, run by TCRdb on the multiplex PCR reads, gives a single entry per CDR3 protein. Of hundreds of thousands of distinct CDR3 sequences in the sample, about 15% were seen once. Sequenced material: blood. The receptor set was obtained from a young man with Graves' ophthalmopathy.

This clonotype was seen more than once but under ten times. This chain links TRBV9 with TRBJ2-7; 9 positions match TRBD1. The CDR3 is made up of 14 amino acids. V dropped 4 bases and J dropped 6; count of bases not matched to a gene: 8. CDR1 is SGDLS, CDR2 YYNGEE, per germline. CDR3 residues: CASSTRDRAGEQYF. The CDR3 DNA reads as TGTGCCAGCAGCACCCGGGACAGGGCGGGCGAGCAGTACTTC.

This clonotype was found many times. The chain is built from TRBV11-2 and TRBJ2-1; perhaps TRBD2 as D (6 bases). The CDR3 contains 16 residues. Per germline, CDR1 SGHAT and CDR2 FQNNGV. V gave up 2 bases and J gave up 0 bases, with 11 bases separating them. The CDR3 DNA follows: TGTGCCAGCAGCTTAATAGGCGGGACCTCCTACAATGAGCAGTTCTTC. It is translated as CASSLIGGTSYNEQFF.

This clonotype was seen repeatedly, ten times or more. V usage is TRBV20-1 and J usage is TRBJ2-3, with D perhaps matching TRBD2 (6 bases). CDR1 DFQATT and CDR2 SNEGSKA come from the germline V gene (reference sequence). CDR3 length equals 14 residues. V lost 4 bases and J lost 0, with 11 bases in between. The CDR3, as DNA: TGCAGTGCTACCAGCGGGCCCAGCACAGATACGCAGTATTTT. It is translated as CSATSGPSTDTQYF.

In this sample, this clonotype turned up many times. V gene TRBV30 combines with J gene TRBJ2-2, with a weak D call TRBD2 (5 bases). Trimming pared 3 bases from V and 3 bases from J, leaving 5 bases between. Germline V gene sequence: CDR1 GTSNPN, CDR2 SVGIG (reference sequence). CDR3 size: 12 residues. Here the CDR3 reads CAWRDYTGELFF. The CDR3 bases are TGTGCCTGGAGGGACTACACCGGGGAGCTGTTTTTT.

CDR3 DNA: TGTGCCAGTAGTGCTAAGACAGGGGGCTACACTAACTATGGCTACACCTTC. This gives the protein CASSAKTGGYTNYGYTF. The rearrangement links TRBV19 to TRBJ1-2, with 10 bases fitting TRBD1. J lost 0 bases, V lost 5 bases, and 9 bases had no gene match. This CDR3 has 17 residues. Germline assignment: CDR1 LNHDA and CDR2 SQIVND (reference sequence).

The table lists this clonotype with a few counts. V usage is TRBV19 and J usage is TRBJ2-3; 10 nucleotides line up with TRBD1. This CDR3 spans 15 amino acids. Germline assignment: CDR1 LNHDA and CDR2 SQIVND (reference sequence). Trimming took 7 bases from V and 4 from J; bases not matched to a gene: 8. CDR3 protein: CASTYPGQGADTQYF. The CDR3 bases are TGTGCCAGTACCTACCCCGGACAGGGGGCAGATACGCAGTATTTT.

This clonotype was counted a few times. V usage is TRBV13 and J usage is TRBJ2-1; no definite D call. Trimming removed 0 bases from V and 0 bases from J, with 9 bases in between. Germline loops: CDR1 PRHDT, CDR2 FYEKMQ (reference sequence). This CDR3 has 16 amino acids. The DNA for the CDR3 is TGTGCCAGCAGCTTAGGGGCGTCGAGCTCCTACAATGAGCAGTTCTTC. Encoded protein: CASSLGASSSYNEQFF.

Only a few counts were recorded for this clonotype. V usage is TRBV4-1 and J usage is TRBJ2-5, with a tentative D call TRBD2 (6 bases). With 1 base removed from V and 1 base from J, the gap between germline ends came to 19 bases. This CDR3 contains 18 residues. The germline V gene encodes CDR1 MGHRA and CDR2 YSYEKL. The CDR3 spells CASSQAPPRGDFQETQYF. In DNA, the CDR3 is TGCGCCAGCAGCCAAGCCCCCCCCCGCGGGGATTTCCAAGAGACCCAGTACTTC.

Turning to this clonotype: Given the absence of the conserved phenylalanine or tryptophan at the CDR3 end, a read error is likely. This chain joins TRBV19 and TRBJ2-1; TRBD2 agrees at 7 bases. Germline-derived CDR1 and CDR2 are LNHDA and SQIVND (reference sequence). Unmatched junction bases numbered 4, after V lost 1 base and J lost 7 bases. There are 14 residues in the CDR3. In nucleotides, the CDR3 is TGTGCCAGTAGTATAGTTGGGAGGGTTAATGAGCAGTTCTAC. It yields the protein CASSIVGRVNEQFY.

Many counts were recorded for this clonotype. The chain links TRBV29-1 to TRBJ1-4; a weak D match, TRBD1 (6 bases). Trimming took off 6 bases at V and 6 bases at J, with 14 bases between the two ends. The CDR3 spans 13 residues. The germline V gene encodes CDR1 SQVTM and CDR2 ANQGSEA. CDR3 sequence: CSVVTGGHEKLFF. CDR3 sequence (DNA): TGCAGCGTAGTTACCGGGGGCCATGAAAAACTGTTTTTT.

The chain is built from TRBV11-3 and TRBJ2-1; 11 bases align to TRBD2. The CDR3 is 17 residues long. Losses at the gene ends were 5 bases for V and 6 bases for J; bases not matched to a gene: 12. From germline, CDR1 is SGHNT and CDR2 YENEEA. The CDR3 DNA reads as TGTGCCAGCAGCCAGGTTTTGGTCACTAGCGGGAGCAATGAGCAGTTCTTC. Its protein is CASSQVLVTSGSNEQFF.

The table lists this clonotype with a few counts. J is TRBJ1-1 and V is TRBV6-2 or TRBV6-3; D possibly corresponds to TRBD1 (5 bases). V was trimmed by 6 bases and J by 8 bases, leaving 16 bases between them. The CDR3 is 13 amino acids. The germline V gene has CDR1 MNHEY and CDR2 SVGEGT. CDR3 amino acids: CASRTSFGAEAFF. CDR3 nucleotide sequence: TGTGCCAGCAGAACAAGCTTCGGGGCGGAAGCTTTCTTT.

This clonotype was detected ten times or more. This chain joins TRBV2 and TRBJ1-1, with unresolved D. V shed 3 bases and J shed 1 base, with 6 bases lying between them. The CDR3 contains 13 residues. Looked up from germline, CDR1 is SNHLY and CDR2 is FYNNEI. This chain's CDR3 is CASSDQKNTEAFF. In DNA form, the CDR3 reads TGTGCCAGCAGTGATCAGAAGAACACTGAAGCTTTCTTT.

This clonotype occurred many times. The chain has TRBV11-2 and TRBJ2-3; D tentatively reads TRBD1 or TRBD2 (6 bases each). Germline V gene lookup returns CDR1 SGHAT and CDR2 FQNNGV. V was shortened by 5 bases and J by 5 bases, with 20 bases between the two germline ends. CDR3 size: 16 residues. In DNA, the CDR3 is TGTGCCAGCAGCCCTGCGGAGTGGGGGGCCCTAGATACGCAGTATTTT. Its protein is CASSPAEWGALDTQYF.

V is TRBV4-2 and J is TRBJ1-5; D unresolved. Germline V gene data show CDR1 as LGHNA and CDR2 as YNFKEQ. Trimming took 4 bases from V and 0 from J, leaving 13 bases between them. This CDR3 contains 16 residues. The CDR3 reads CASSLLVIPSNQPQHF. In DNA, the CDR3 is TGTGCCAGCAGCCTCCTGGTCATTCCTAGCAATCAGCCCCAGCATTTT.

This clonotype was observed at least ten times. The chain has TRBV7-9 and TRBJ2-1; D is possibly TRBD1 or TRBD2 (8 bases each). Trimming took off 2 bases at V and 10 bases at J, with 30 bases between the two ends. CDR3 length: 19 amino acids. Per the germline V gene, CDR1 is SEHNR and CDR2 is FQNEAQ (reference sequence). The DNA of the CDR3 is TGTGCCAGCAGCTTAACGCGACAGGGGATCAGCGCGGGGGGTGGCGAGCAGTTCTTC. Protein sequence: CASSLTRQGISAGGGEQFF.

This clonotype was observed many times. The chain carries TRBV19 and TRBJ2-1, with a possible D match to TRBD2 (5 bases). Trimming removed 3 bases at V and 7 bases at J, with 7 bases between. From germline, CDR1 is LNHDA and CDR2 SQIVND (reference sequence). The CDR3 has 12 amino acids. Here the CDR3 reads CASSMSGNEQFF. The CDR3 DNA reads TGTGCCAGTAGTATGAGCGGTAATGAGCAGTTCTTC. Variable domain in full (rest from reference TRBV19 and TRBJ2-1): DGGITQSPKYLFRKEGQNVTLSCEQNLNHDAMYWYRQDPGQGLRLIYYSQIVNDFQKGDIAEGYSVSREKKESFPLTVTSAQKNPTAFYLCASSMSGNEQFFGPGTRLTVL.

Ten or more counts support this clonotype. V is TRBV6-1 and J is TRBJ2-7, with TRBD2 identical over 9 bases. From germline, CDR1 is MNHNS and CDR2 SASEGT. This CDR3 comprises 13 residues. Germline trimming cut 5 bases from V and 7 bases from J; bases unmatched to any gene: 6. The CDR3 region has the DNA TGTGCCAGCAGTTATGCGGGAGGGCGAGAGCAGTACTTC. Translated, it gives CASSYAGGREQYF.

This clonotype was counted ten times or more. V is TRBV27 and J is TRBJ1-6; D unclear. The CDR3 covers 17 residues. The germline CDR1 and CDR2 sequences are MNHEY and SMNVEV (reference sequence). V was trimmed by 5 bases and J by 0 bases, leaving 14 bases between them. The CDR3 is CASSTHKASSYNSPLHF. In DNA, the CDR3 is TGTGCCAGCAGTACGCACAAGGCATCCTCCTATAATTCACCCCTCCACTTT.

This chain joins TRBV18 and TRBJ2-6; 9 bases line up with TRBD1. Germline V gene data show CDR1 as KGHSH and CDR2 as LQKENI. V shed 4 bases and J 2 bases; nucleotides not matched to a gene: 6. This CDR3 spans 17 amino acids. CDR3 sequence reads: CASSRGQGRTGANVLTF. The CDR3 nucleotides are TGTGCCAGCTCACGAGGACAGGGGAGGACTGGGGCCAACGTCCTGACTTTC.

In its sample, this clonotype was seen many times. This chain links TRBV3-1 with TRBJ2-4; D gene unclear. Germline assignment: CDR1 LGHDT and CDR2 YNNKEL (reference sequence). The CDR3 length is 17 residues. Trimming removed 1 base from V and 2 bases from J, with 15 bases in between. CDR3 sequence (DNA): TGTGCCAGCAGCCAAGCACCCATCGACCTCTCCAAAAACATTCAGTACTTC. Its translation: CASSQAPIDLSKNIQYF.

This clonotype was picked up many times. The chain uses TRBV12-3 or TRBV12-4 and TRBJ2-4, with D tentatively TRBD1 (5 bases). The CDR3 is 12 amino acids. The V end lost 7 bases, the J end lost 4 bases, and 8 bases lay between the germline ends. The CDR3 loop reads CASISGKNIQYF. The CDR3 DNA reads TGTGCCAGCATCTCAGGGAAAAACATTCAGTACTTC.

This clonotype was detected a few times. The chain is built from TRBV5-1 and TRBJ2-5, with D possibly called TRBD1 or TRBD2 (5 bases each). V was pared by 0 bases and J by 9 bases, with 15 bases between. This CDR3 region has 14 residues. Looked up from germline, CDR1 is SGHRS and CDR2 is YFSETQ. CDR3 bases: TGCGCCAGCAGCTTGGAAGGGACGGAGCGACCCCAGTACTTC. Translated: CASSLEGTERPQYF.

In this sample, this clonotype turned up many times. V and J are TRBV5-1 and TRBJ2-3; 10 positions agree with TRBD2. The germline CDR1 and CDR2 sequences are SGHRS and YFSETQ. Trimming cost V 7 bases and J 3 bases; bases outside gene matches: 8. There are 15 residues in the CDR3. The CDR3 nucleotides are TGCGCCAGCGTCCCTAGCGGGAGTACAACAGATACGCAGTATTTT. This encodes CASVPSGSTTDTQYF.

This clonotype has at least ten counts. This chain links TRBV3-1 with TRBJ1-2; D gene unclear. Looked up from germline, CDR1 is LGHDT and CDR2 is YNNKEL (reference sequence). There are 12 residues in the CDR3. V lost 3 bases, J lost 2 bases, and 4 bases lay in between. CDR3 in DNA: TGTGCCAGCAGCCAGGCCAACTATGGCTACACCTTC. It codes for CASSQANYGYTF.

This clonotype was counted at least ten times. The rearrangement links TRBV30 to TRBJ2-7, with 9 bases identical to TRBD1. V shed 8 bases and J 4 bases; nucleotides not matched to a gene: 12. The CDR3 has 14 residues. CDR1 and CDR2 from the germline V gene are GTSNPN and SVGIG (reference sequence). The CDR3 sequence is CAGGTGGAVYEQYF. The CDR3 DNA sequence: TGTGCCGGGGGCACAGGGGGCGCCGTGTACGAGCAGTACTTC.

This clonotype came up many times. The genes are TRBV30 and TRBJ1-2, with 8 bases that match TRBD1. The CDR3 covers 16 residues. Trimming cost V 0 bases and J 4 bases; bases outside gene matches: 10. The germline V gene encodes CDR1 GTSNPN and CDR2 SVGIG (reference sequence). The CDR3 sequence is CAWSVPDADRGYGYTF. The CDR3 DNA reads TGTGCCTGGAGTGTCCCTGACGCCGACAGGGGCTATGGCTACACCTTC.

A single count supports this clonotype. The V call is TRBV7-3, the J call TRBJ2-1, with TRBD2 identical over 15 bases. The CDR3 contains 17 residues. Germline trimming cut 4 bases from V and 4 bases from J; bases unmatched to any gene: 5. Looked up from germline, CDR1 is SGHTA and CDR2 is FQGTGA. CDR3 sequence reads: CASSYGLAGGFYNEQFF. The CDR3 coding sequence is TGTGCCAGCAGCTACGGACTAGCGGGAGGGTTTTACAATGAGCAGTTCTTC.

V and J are TRBV27 and TRBJ2-7; possible D gene TRBD2, 5 bases. Germline CDR1 reads MNHEY; CDR2 reads SMNVEV (reference sequence). Deletions cut 3 bases from V and 3 bases from J, with 9 bases between. CDR3 size: 13 residues. CDR3 sequence (DNA): TGTGCCAGCAGTTTTTTCCGGGGCTACGAGCAGTACTTC. As protein: CASSFFRGYEQYF.

Ten or more counts support this clonotype. This sequence joins TRBV7-8 and TRBJ2-7, with 11 bases fitting TRBD2. V dropped 6 bases and J dropped 4; count of bases not matched to a gene: 14. Looked up from germline, CDR1 is SGHVS and CDR2 is FQNEAQ. The CDR3 covers 17 residues. The CDR3: CASSRNVRTSGLYEQYF. The CDR3 nucleotides read TGTGCCAGCAGTCGAAACGTGAGGACTAGCGGGTTGTACGAGCAGTACTTC.